This T cell receptor (beta chain) was captured in a study of T cell responses to AZD1222 COVID-19 vaccine. For the study at large: Second-dose intervals near 4 or 12 weeks were combined.

The germline V and J ends were trimmed by 3 bases and 0 bases, with 15 bases remaining between them. Germline V gene lookup returns CDR1 KGHSH and CDR2 LQKENI. This CDR3 is 18 amino acids long. Notes on the study in general: Repertoire sampling was restricted to post-peak T cell response timepoints.

Note on this clone: Its antigen is unknown.

The repertoire was sequenced with immunoSEQ multiplex PCR; TCRdb's copy has only in-frame clones and lacks some. The repertoire has fewer than 150,000 clones, about nine tenths of them found once; the top ten carry around 5%. The sequencing here drew on peripheral blood, taken on day 0 of AZD1222 vaccination. This chain joins TRBV18 and TRBJ1-6, with D unclear. The source of this sequence is an adult in good health. The CDR3 DNA reads as TGTGCCAGCTCACCCTCAGGACGTTCTAGCTCCTATAATTCACCCCTCCACTTT. Protein product: CASSPSGRSSSYNSPLHF.